This TCR beta chain was found in a study of CDR3 diversity in severe acne. TCRdb fed the PCR reads into MiXCR, producing one record per CDR3 protein. The sample includes about 97,000 distinct CDR3 sequences, 51% of them seen just once. The CDR3 sequence is 15 residues long. Trimming cost V 6 bases and J 8 bases, with 21 bases left between them. This clonotype showed up many times. The chain recombines TRBV12-3 or TRBV12-4 with TRBJ2-3; the D call may be TRBD1 or TRBD2 (5 bases each). The source is a male donor with acne. The sample taken for sequencing was blood. This chain's CDR3 is CASSPQGTVKGTQYF. The CDR3 coding sequence is TGTGCCAGCAGCCCCCAAGGGACGGTGAAAGGTACGCAGTATTTT.